These T cell receptor beta chains were read from a single sample in a study of blood T cell repertoires in COVID-19. TCRdb's table, derived via immunoSEQ multiplex PCR, lists solely in-frame clones and lacks some. This table has tens of thousands of clones, around 79% appearing once. The sequencing sample was made of peripheral blood. The receptor set was obtained from a human donor in a cohort sampled during active COVID-19. The CDR3 runs from the conserved cysteine through the conserved F or W. The order of the fields is J gene, V gene, D gene, clone size, CDR3 protein, CDR3 DNA. A D gene is named only where the DNA matches it firmly. Not all rows give a size; the values are once, few, many and, for expanded clones, a class.

TRBJ2-7 TRBV6-2/TRBV6-3 TRBD2 once CASSYSSSGSLEQYF TGTGCCAGCAGTTACTCGTCTAGCGGGAGTCTCGAGCAGTACTTC
TRBJ2-1 TRBV5-6 TRBD2 . CASSLVSGSYNEQFF TGTGCCAGCAGCTTAGTTAGCGGGTCCTACAATGAGCAGTTCTTC
TRBJ2-1 TRBV24-1 TRBD2 . CATSDFAGVGEQFF TGTGCCACCAGTGATTTCGCGGGAGTGGGTGAGCAGTTCTTC
TRBJ1-1 TRBV7-9 TRBD1 . CASSLRTGYQDTEAFF TGTGCCAGCAGCTTACGGACAGGGTATCAGGACACTGAAGCTTTCTTT
TRBJ2-3 TRBV1 . . CTSSHVDRGTAPAPDTQYF TGCACCAGCAGCCATGTGGACAGGGGAACGGCCCCGGCCCCAGATACGCAGTATTTT
TRBJ2-2 TRBV5-1 . . CASSLVTGHTGELFF TGCGCCAGCAGCTTGGTCACAGGTCATACCGGGGAGCTGTTTTTT
TRBJ2-2 TRBV6-5 . . CASTQRTGELFF TGTGCCAGCACTCAACGGACCGGGGAGCTGTTTTTT
TRBJ2-5 TRBV3-1/TRBV3-2 . . CASRASARETQYF TGTGCCAGCAGGGCTAGCGCCAGAGAGACCCAGTACTTC
TRBJ2-7 TRBV28 TRBD2 . CASSSGTSGAYEQYF TGTGCCAGCAGTTCGGGGACTAGCGGGGCCTACGAGCAGTACTTC
TRBJ2-3 TRBV20-1 . . CSASGGVNGDTQYF TGCAGTGCTAGTGGGGGAGTCAATGGAGATACGCAGTATTTT
TRBJ2-3 TRBV13 . . CASSLKRAQQYF TGTGCCAGCAGCCTCAAAAGAGCCCAGCAGTATTTT
TRBJ1-1 TRBV29-1 . few CSGRTVEAFF TGCAGCGGTCGGACAGTTGAAGCTTTCTTT
TRBJ2-1 TRBV10-2 . . CASSDPRYNEQFF TGCGCCAGCAGTGACCCCCGTTACAATGAGCAGTTCTTC
TRBJ2-7 TRBV4-3 . . CASSPAGSAYEQYF TGCGCCAGCAGCCCCGCAGGATCCGCGTACGAGCAGTACTTC
TRBJ2-5 TRBV6-5 TRBD1 . CASSYSTGVETQYF TGTGCCAGCAGTTACTCGACAGGGGTAGAGACCCAGTACTTC
TRBJ2-1 TRBV5-6 TRBD2 medium-sized CASSLGTSGSGYNEQFF TGTGCCAGCAGCTTGGGGACTAGCGGGAGTGGGTACAATGAGCAGTTCTTC
TRBJ1-2 TRBV19 . . CAIVAGEHGYTF TGTGCCATCGTTGCCGGGGAGCATGGCTACACCTTC
TRBJ1-1 TRBV11-3 . . CASRGVGAEAFF TGTGCCAGCAGAGGAGTCGGGGCTGAAGCTTTCTTT
TRBJ2-6 TRBV5-1 . . CASSFLQGSGANVLTF TGCGCCAGCAGTTTTCTCCAGGGCTCTGGGGCCAACGTCCTGACTTTC
TRBJ1-1 TRBV2 TRBD1 . CASTRQGADTEAFF TGTGCCAGCACCCGGCAGGGGGCTGACACTGAAGCTTTCTTT
TRBJ2-7 TRBV24-1 . . CASPDSSYEQYF TGTGCCAGCCCGGACAGCTCCTACGAGCAGTACTTC
TRBJ2-5 TRBV11-3 TRBD2 . CASSLGGTSHKETQYF TGTGCCAGCAGCTTAGGTGGGACTAGTCACAAGGAGACCCAGTACTTC
TRBJ2-7 TRBV5-1 . . CASSEFVGGTYEQYF TGCGCCAGCAGCGAGTTTGTAGGCGGCACCTACGAGCAGTACTTC
TRBJ2-1 TRBV19 TRBD2 . CASSPLAGGAGEQFF TGTGCCAGTAGTCCACTAGCGGGAGGAGCGGGTGAGCAGTTCTTC
TRBJ1-3 TRBV5-1 . . CASRRNLQGTGNTIYF TGCGCCAGCAGACGTAACCTTCAGGGAACCGGAAACACCATATATTTT
TRBJ2-5 TRBV7-3 TRBD2 . CASSLMGSGSIQETQYF TGTGCCAGCAGCTTAATGGGTAGCGGGTCCATCCAAGAGACCCAGTACTTC
TRBJ2-3 TRBV7-2 . . CAGSTGTDTQYF TGTGCCGGCTCGACAGGCACAGATACGCAGTATTTT
TRBJ2-2 TRBV7-9 . . CASSWPGATGELFF TGTGCCAGCAGCTGGCCAGGGGCCACCGGGGAGCTGTTTTTT
TRBJ2-1 TRBV5-1 TRBD2 . CASSLPLAGGGEQFF TGCGCCAGCAGCTTGCCACTAGCGGGAGGAGGTGAGCAGTTCTTC
TRBJ2-6 TRBV24-1 . . CATSAQPGLVSGANVLTF TGTGCCACCAGTGCCCAACCAGGGTTGGTCTCTGGGGCCAACGTCCTGACTTTC
TRBJ2-1 TRBV7-3 TRBD2 few CASSLETSYYNEQFF TGTGCCAGCAGCTTAGAGACTAGCTATTACAATGAGCAGTTCTTC
TRBJ1-4 TRBV6-5 TRBD1 . CATHSGQANEKLFF TGTGCCACCCACTCGGGACAGGCTAATGAAAAACTGTTTTTT
TRBJ1-3 TRBV3-1/TRBV3-2 . . CASSLPGASGNTIYF TGTGCCAGCAGCCTCCCAGGGGCCTCTGGAAACACCATATATTTT
TRBJ1-4 TRBV6-5 . . CANSEEVDNEKLFF TGTGCCAACTCCGAGGAGGTGGATAATGAAAAACTGTTTTTT
TRBJ2-3 TRBV5-1 . . CASTNPTGSDTQYF TGCGCCAGTACCAACCCGACGGGATCAGATACGCAGTATTTT
TRBJ1-1 TRBV10-3 TRBD1 . CAISQGGRTEAFF TGTGCCATCAGCCAAGGGGGCAGGACTGAAGCTTTCTTT